The 21 T cell receptor beta chains below were found in one sample sequenced in a study of T-cell memory formation after mild COVID-19. In TCRdb, the 5' RACE reads were re-called with MiXCR into one record per CDR3 protein. The repertoire consists of some 64,000 distinct CDR3 sequences, with 9% to 9.5% occurring once and the leading ten covering about 1.1%. What was sequenced was PBMCs or a T cell subset sorted from them (not recorded which). These receptors came from a man aged 18 to 29 who had mild COVID-19 (a few samples of this study predate the infection). Cell type and time point are not known.

This clonotype was detected a few times. This chain connects TRBV27 to TRBJ1-5; no clear D gene. Germline values: CDR1 MNHEY, CDR2 SMNVEV (reference sequence). Trimming cost V 6 bases and J 0 bases, with 6 bases left between them. This CDR3 region has 13 residues. In nucleotides, the CDR3 is TGTGCCAGCAGCCGAAATAGCAATCAGCCCCAGCATTTT. Protein sequence: CASSRNSNQPQHF.

Only a few counts were recorded for this clonotype. The CDR3: CASSLRPNEGKFF. The CDR3, as DNA: TGTGCCAGCAGCTTAAGGCCGAATGAAGGGAAGTTTTTT. V usage is TRBV7-9 and J usage is TRBJ1-4; D is undetermined. Per the germline V gene, CDR1 is SEHNR and CDR2 is FQNEAQ (reference sequence). V gave up 2 bases and J gave up 16 bases, with 17 bases separating them. This CDR3 region has 13 residues. Full variable domain (rest looked up from reference TRBV7-9 and TRBJ1-4): DTGVSQNPRHKITKRGQNVTFRCDPISEHNRLYWYRQTLGQGPEFLTYFQNEAQLEKSRLLSDRFSAERPKGSFSTLEIQRTEQGDSAMYLCASSLRPNEGKFFGSGTQLSVL.

CDR3 bases: TGTGCCAGCAGCTCCCGCGGCGGCGTGAGCACAGATACGCAGTATTTT. Protein: CASSSRGGVSTDTQYF. The chain uses TRBV11-3 and TRBJ2-3; D is unclear. Germline-derived CDR1 and CDR2 are SGHNT and YENEEA. V was cut by 4 bases and J by 0 bases, with 14 bases left in between. The CDR3 extends over 16 amino acids.

CDR3 residues: CASSTGQVVSEAFF. CDR3 bases: TGTGCCAGCAGCACCGGACAGGTCGTCTCTGAAGCTTTCTTT. The chain links TRBV7-2 to TRBJ1-1; 7 nucleotides line up with TRBD1. Unmatched junction bases numbered 9, after V lost 5 bases and J lost 6 bases. Germline CDR1 reads SGHTA; CDR2 reads FQGNSA. The CDR3 has 14 amino acids.

This clonotype showed up just a few times. The chain is built from TRBV5-1 and TRBJ2-1; 8 bases line up with TRBD1. Trimming cost V 3 bases and J 5 bases; bases outside gene matches: 7. Germline CDR1 and CDR2: SGHRS and YFSETQ. The CDR3 runs 15 residues. Here the CDR3 reads CASSSRTGKNNEQFF. CDR3 sequence (DNA): TGCGCCAGCAGCTCTCGGACAGGGAAAAACAATGAGCAGTTCTTC.

This clonotype was picked up many times. J is TRBJ2-5 and V is TRBV30; D unclear. V dropped 7 bases and J dropped 5 bases, with 17 bases sitting between them. Germline V gene sequence: CDR1 GTSNPN, CDR2 SVGIG (reference sequence). This CDR3 has 13 amino acids. The CDR3 region has the DNA TGTGCCTCCGCTTTCGATAGCCTGGAGACCCAGTACTTC. Protein: CASAFDSLETQYF.

The sample holds a few counts of this clonotype. The rearrangement uses TRBV5-1 and TRBJ1-2; 7 nucleotides align to TRBD1. The CDR3 runs to 14 residues. Germline-derived CDR1 and CDR2 are SGHRS and YFSETQ. After removal of 4 bases from V and 8 bases from J, the junction contained 11 bases not matched to a gene. The CDR3 loop is CASSPGQAAGGYTF. The DNA for the CDR3 is TGCGCCAGCAGCCCAGGACAGGCGGCCGGAGGCTACACCTTC.

The sample holds many counts of this clonotype. V gene TRBV12-3 or TRBV12-4 combines with J gene TRBJ2-3; possible D gene TRBD1, 5 bases. Trimming removed 7 bases at V and 2 bases at J, with 16 bases between. The length of the CDR3 is 15 residues. CDR3 bases: TGTGCCAGCACCCCTCTGGGGCCATCCACAGATACGCAGTATTTT. Amino acids: CASTPLGPSTDTQYF.

This clonotype was found a few times. The chain recombines TRBV5-1 with TRBJ1-2; D not certain. The CDR3 extends over 15 amino acids. Germline CDR1 is SGHRS and CDR2 is YFSETQ. V lost 4 bases and J 2 bases, leaving 15 bases between the germline ends. This chain's CDR3 is CASSPRTQSNYGYTF. The CDR3 DNA reads as TGCGCCAGCAGCCCACGGACGCAGTCGAACTATGGCTACACCTTC.

This clonotype was observed a few times. This chain uses TRBV20-1 with TRBJ1-1, with a possible D match to TRBD1 (6 bases). CDR3 length: 14 residues. Germline V gene data show CDR1 as DFQATT and CDR2 as SNEGSKA (reference sequence). Deletions cut 0 bases from V and 5 bases from J, with 13 bases between. CDR3 sequence: CSAREGHVGTEAFF. CDR3 DNA: TGCAGTGCTAGAGAGGGACATGTGGGGACTGAAGCTTTCTTT.

This clonotype was detected ten times or more. This rearrangement joins TRBV12-3 or TRBV12-4 to TRBJ1-2; possible D gene TRBD1, 6 bases. There are 13 residues in the CDR3. Trimming stripped 7 bases from V and 8 bases from J, with 17 bases between. Written as DNA, the CDR3 is TGTGCCAGCACCATTACACAGGGCCTGGGCTACACCTTC. Its translation: CASTITQGLGYTF.

J is TRBJ2-3 and V is TRBV10-3; possibly TRBD2 for D (6 bases). With 0 bases removed from V and 7 bases from J, the gap between germline ends came to 14 bases. The length of the CDR3 is 15 residues. Germline V CDR1 and CDR2: ENHRY, SYGVKD. The CDR3 loop reads CAISESRSRGNTQYF. CDR3 sequence (DNA): TGTGCCATCAGTGAGTCGAGGTCCCGGGGGAATACGCAGTATTTT.

As for this clonotype: A much larger clonotype is one base distant, so this may be a read error. This rearrangement joins TRBV7-2 to TRBJ2-7, with TRBD2 as a possible D gene (6 bases). CDR1 SGHTA and CDR2 FQGNSA come from the germline V gene. There are 13 residues in the CDR3. The CDR3, as DNA: TGTGCCAGTCAGATTCCCCAGGGAGGCGAGCGGTACTTC. This sequence encodes CASQIPQGGERYF.

The CDR3 bases are TGCAGCGTTGTTTCGAGCGGGGGCCCTGGGGAGACCCAGTACTTC. Translated: CSVVSSGGPGETQYF. V usage is TRBV29-1 and J usage is TRBJ2-5, with 8 nucleotides matching TRBD2. With V trimmed by 4 bases and J by 5 bases, 12 bases remained unmatched. This CDR3 contains 15 residues. Germline CDR1 SQVTM, CDR2 ANQGSEA. Filled out from reference TRBV29-1 and TRBJ2-5, the complete variable domain reads SAVISQKPSRDICQRGTSLTIQCQVDSQVTMMFWYRQQPGQSLTLIATANQGSEATYESGFVIDKFPISRPNLTFSTLTVSNMSPEDSSIYLCSVVSSGGPGETQYFGPGTRLLVL.

The rearrangement uses TRBV4-1 and TRBJ1-2, with D hard to call. Per the germline V gene, CDR1 is MGHRA and CDR2 is YSYEKL. The CDR3 covers 14 residues. Deletions cut 6 bases from V and 0 bases from J, with 11 bases between. The CDR3 reads CASRMIGANYGYTF. The CDR3, as DNA: TGCGCCAGCAGAATGATCGGAGCTAACTATGGCTACACCTTC.

CDR3 sequence: CASRWRFEAFF. In DNA form, the CDR3 reads TGTGCCAGCAGATGGCGGTTTGAAGCTTTCTTT. The chain employs TRBV12-3 or TRBV12-4 and TRBJ1-1; D is unresolved. The CDR3 covers 11 residues. V lost 6 bases, J lost 7 bases, and 9 bases lay in between.

This clonotype was counted at least ten times. The rearrangement joins TRBV7-2 to TRBJ2-7; D call uncertain. Trimming removed 2 bases from V and 2 bases from J, with 7 bases in between. Germline CDR1 is SGHTA and CDR2 is FQGNSA. The CDR3 runs to 13 residues. Written as DNA, the CDR3 is TGTGCCAGCAGCTTACCCGGGCCCTACGAGCAGTACTTC. Translating gives CASSLPGPYEQYF. Together with reference TRBV7-2 and TRBJ2-7, the CDR3 gives the full variable domain: GAGVSQSPSNKVTEKGKDVELRCDPISGHTALYWYRQSLGQGLEFLIYFQGNSAPDKSGLPSDRFSAERTGGSVSTLTIQRTQQEDSAVYLCASSLPGPYEQYFGPGTRLTVT.

In its sample, this clonotype was seen many times. This rearrangement joins TRBV5-1 to TRBJ2-3; 8 bases agree with TRBD1. Germline V gene lookup returns CDR1 SGHRS and CDR2 YFSETQ. Trimming took 3 bases from V and 0 from J; bases not matched to a gene: 12. CDR3 length: 18 residues. In nucleotides, the CDR3 is TGCGCCAGCAGCTACGGACAGGGAACTCCTGCTAGCACAGATACGCAGTATTTT. This translates into CASSYGQGTPASTDTQYF.

This sequence joins TRBV5-1 and TRBJ1-2; D gene ambiguous. Germline V gene lookup returns CDR1 SGHRS and CDR2 YFSETQ. V was cut by 7 bases and J by 4 bases, with 14 bases left in between. This CDR3 spans 13 amino acids. CDR3 DNA sequence: TGCGCCAGCTCGACGGCGAACAGCTATGGCTACACCTTC. Translation gives CASSTANSYGYTF.

This clonotype was seen only a few times. V and J are TRBV7-9 and TRBJ2-1; D call uncertain. There are 14 residues in the CDR3. V lost 2 bases to trimming and J lost 6 bases, with 11 bases between them. Germline V gives CDR1 SEHNR, CDR2 FQNEAQ (reference sequence). In nucleotides, the CDR3 is TGTGCCAGCAGCTTACTCCGCCGCAGCAATGAGCAGTTCTTC. Its translation: CASSLLRRSNEQFF.

This clonotype was detected only a few times. V usage is TRBV24-1 and J usage is TRBJ2-2, with TRBD1 as a possible D gene (5 bases). Germline CDR1 is KGHDR and CDR2 is SFDVKD. This CDR3 is built from 13 residues. V was shortened by 9 bases and J by 7 bases, with 14 bases between the two germline ends. The CDR3 protein is CATQGWGDGELFF. The CDR3 bases are TGTGCCACCCAAGGTTGGGGCGACGGGGAGCTGTTTTTT.